Detailed here is one T cell receptor (beta chain). Its antigen is not identified. The sample comes from a study of graft-versus-host responses after intestinal transplantation. Study context: Multivisceral, liver-intestinal, or isolated intestinal transplants were given to recipients. Each patient got anti-thymocyte globulin induction, then tacrolimus and steroids for around three years. Study-wide results and caveats: The recipient marrow held GvH clones, and some of them showed up first in ileum or blood. The presence of high graft-versus-host to host-versus-graft clonal ratios in allografts characterized patients with graft-donor T cell macrochimerism.

Germline loops: CDR1 SGHTA, CDR2 FQGNSA. The CDR3 sequence is 14 residues long. V was trimmed by 2 bases and J by 2 bases, leaving 7 bases between them. Assay used: immunoSEQ multiplex PCR; TCRdb lists only in-frame clones, some missing. Altogether tens of thousands of clones are present, about 89% being singletons, with the ten largest covering 5% to 6.5%. Here the sequenced sample was unstimulated CD8+ T cells sorted from spleen or lymph node cells, taken before intestinal transplant. The TCR originated in a human donor who received an intestinal transplant. V is TRBV7-2 and J is TRBJ1-5; no firm D call. This CDR3 is CASSLSVGNQPQHF. The CDR3 bases are TGTGCCAGCAGCTTATCAGTGGGCAATCAGCCCCAGCATTTT.